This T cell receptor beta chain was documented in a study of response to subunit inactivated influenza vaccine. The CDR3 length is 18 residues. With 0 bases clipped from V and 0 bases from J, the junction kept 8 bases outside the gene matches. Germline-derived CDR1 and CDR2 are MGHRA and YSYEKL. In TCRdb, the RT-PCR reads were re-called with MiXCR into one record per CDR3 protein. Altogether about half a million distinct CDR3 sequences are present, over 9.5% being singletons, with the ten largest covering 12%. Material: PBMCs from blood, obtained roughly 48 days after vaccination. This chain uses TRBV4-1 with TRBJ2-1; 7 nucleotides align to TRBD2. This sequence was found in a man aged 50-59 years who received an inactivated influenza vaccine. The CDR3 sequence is CASSQDPPGGSSYNEQFF. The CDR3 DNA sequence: TGCGCCAGCAGCCAAGATCCGCCGGGAGGAAGCTCCTACAATGAGCAGTTCTTC.